A selection of T cell receptor beta chains follows, all from one sample in a study of blood T cell repertoires in COVID-19. TCRdb's table, derived via immunoSEQ multiplex PCR, lists solely in-frame clones and lacks some. The sample shows about 110,000 clones, around 75% of them seen only once. Sequencing was done on a sample of peripheral blood. Receptor source: a human donor with acute or convalescent COVID-19. The donor label of this sample is uncertain. Both conserved end residues are part of each CDR3. The order of the fields is clone size, V gene, D gene, J gene, CDR3 DNA, CDR3 protein. D genes are given only for firm matches. The size field is filled for only some rows; it gives once, few, many or a size class.

clone_size: few
v_call: TRBV20-1
d_call: -
j_call: TRBJ1-2
cdr3_nt: TGCAGTGCTAGAGTAGAAGGCTACACCTTC
cdr3_aa: CSARVEGYTF

clone_size: -
v_call: TRBV30
d_call: TRBD2
j_call: TRBJ2-7
cdr3_nt: TGTGCCTGGAGTCCTACTAGCGGCTCCTACGAGCAGTACTTC
cdr3_aa: CAWSPTSGSYEQYF

clone_size: -
v_call: TRBV10-2
d_call: TRBD1
j_call: TRBJ1-1
cdr3_nt: TGCGCCAGCAGTGAGCCGACAGGGGGACGTACTGAAGCTTTCTTT
cdr3_aa: CASSEPTGGRTEAFF

clone_size: -
v_call: TRBV5-1
d_call: -
j_call: TRBJ2-1
cdr3_nt: TGCGCCAGCAGCTTGGTCCCGCGGGAGCAGTTCTTC
cdr3_aa: CASSLVPREQFF

clone_size: -
v_call: TRBV7-2
d_call: -
j_call: TRBJ2-4
cdr3_nt: TGTGCCAGCAGCCCCGGGGGTAGCGGTGAGATTCAGTACTTC
cdr3_aa: CASSPGGSGEIQYF

clone_size: -
v_call: TRBV20-1
d_call: TRBD2
j_call: TRBJ2-1
cdr3_nt: TGCAGTGCTAGTTGGGCACTAGCGGGGAACGAGCAGTTCTTC
cdr3_aa: CSASWALAGNEQFF

clone_size: once
v_call: TRBV2
d_call: TRBD1
j_call: TRBJ1-6
cdr3_nt: TGTGCCAGCAGTGAAGCCGGGACAGGCCCGTATAATTCACCCCTCCACTTT
cdr3_aa: CASSEAGTGPYNSPLHF

clone_size: -
v_call: TRBV18
d_call: TRBD1
j_call: TRBJ2-1
cdr3_nt: TGTGCCAGCTCATCAAGGGACAGGGGAGGCAATGAGCAGTTCTTC
cdr3_aa: CASSSRDRGGNEQFF

clone_size: -
v_call: TRBV25-1
d_call: -
j_call: TRBJ1-1
cdr3_nt: TGTGCCAGCAGTGAACTCAGGAACGGGGGCACTGAAGCTTTCTTT
cdr3_aa: CASSELRNGGTEAFF

clone_size: -
v_call: TRBV27
d_call: TRBD1
j_call: TRBJ2-1
cdr3_nt: TGTGCCAGCAAAAGGGGGCGCTCCTACAATGAGCAGTTCTTC
cdr3_aa: CASKRGRSYNEQFF

clone_size: few
v_call: TRBV5-1
d_call: TRBD1
j_call: TRBJ1-1
cdr3_nt: TGCGCCAGCAGCTTACTAACAGGGGGAACTGAAGCTTTCTTT
cdr3_aa: CASSLLTGGTEAFF

clone_size: -
v_call: TRBV19
d_call: TRBD2
j_call: TRBJ2-2
cdr3_nt: TGTGCCAGTAGGGACCGAACTAGCGGGCTTTTTCCTGGGGAGCTGTTTTTT
cdr3_aa: CASRDRTSGLFPGELFF

clone_size: -
v_call: TRBV7-2
d_call: -
j_call: TRBJ2-3
cdr3_nt: TGTGCCAGCAGCTCCAAGCTTTCAGATACGCAGTATTTT
cdr3_aa: CASSSKLSDTQYF

clone_size: -
v_call: TRBV24-1
d_call: -
j_call: TRBJ2-1
cdr3_nt: TGTGCCACCAGTGATTTCGGGAGATACAATGAGCAGTTCTTC
cdr3_aa: CATSDFGRYNEQFF

clone_size: -
v_call: TRBV12-3/TRBV12-4
d_call: -
j_call: TRBJ1-2
cdr3_nt: TGTGCCAGCAGCCCCTTCGTCCACTATGGCTACACCTTC
cdr3_aa: CASSPFVHYGYTF

clone_size: -
v_call: TRBV20-1
d_call: TRBD1
j_call: TRBJ1-5
cdr3_nt: TGCAGTGCTAGTGGGGCAGGGGGCCATCAGCCCCAGCATTTT
cdr3_aa: CSASGAGGHQPQHF

clone_size: many
v_call: TRBV7-8
d_call: TRBD1
j_call: TRBJ1-6
cdr3_nt: TGTGCCAGCAGCATACAGGGGGCGAATTCACCCCTCCACTTT
cdr3_aa: CASSIQGANSPLHF

clone_size: -
v_call: TRBV9
d_call: -
j_call: TRBJ2-3
cdr3_nt: TGTGCCAGCAACTCCGGGGGTGGATACACAGATACGCAGTATTTT
cdr3_aa: CASNSGGGYTDTQYF

clone_size: once
v_call: TRBV6-2/TRBV6-3
d_call: TRBD1
j_call: TRBJ2-4
cdr3_nt: TGTGCCAGCAGTACCGACCCGACAGGGCGAGCCAAAAACATTCAGTACTTC
cdr3_aa: CASSTDPTGRAKNIQYF

clone_size: -
v_call: TRBV28
d_call: -
j_call: TRBJ2-5
cdr3_nt: TGTGCCAGCAGCTCTCTTCTTGAGACCCAGTACTTC
cdr3_aa: CASSSLLETQYF

clone_size: -
v_call: TRBV3-1/TRBV3-2
d_call: TRBD1
j_call: TRBJ2-3
cdr3_nt: TGTGCCAGCAGGGACAGGGGGGGCACAGATACGCAGTATTTT
cdr3_aa: CASRDRGGTDTQYF

clone_size: once
v_call: TRBV2
d_call: -
j_call: TRBJ2-4
cdr3_nt: TGTGCCAGCATCCTACAGATAGCCAAAAACATTCAGTACTTC
cdr3_aa: CASILQIAKNIQYF

clone_size: -
v_call: TRBV2
d_call: TRBD1
j_call: TRBJ2-7
cdr3_nt: TGTGCCAGCAGAACAGGGGTCACCTCCTACGAGCAGTACTTC
cdr3_aa: CASRTGVTSYEQYF

clone_size: medium-sized
v_call: TRBV29-1
d_call: -
j_call: TRBJ2-4
cdr3_nt: TGCAGCGCCCAAAATCAGCGTGGAAACATTCAGTACTTC
cdr3_aa: CSAQNQRGNIQYF

clone_size: -
v_call: TRBV7-8
d_call: -
j_call: TRBJ1-1
cdr3_nt: TGTGCCAGCAGCCTCACAGGGAACACTGAAGCTTTCTTT
cdr3_aa: CASSLTGNTEAFF

clone_size: -
v_call: TRBV7-9
d_call: -
j_call: TRBJ1-2
cdr3_nt: TGTGCCAGCAGCTTAGGGGTGGGCAACTATGGCTACACCTTC
cdr3_aa: CASSLGVGNYGYTF

clone_size: few
v_call: TRBV10-3
d_call: -
j_call: TRBJ1-2
cdr3_nt: TGTGCCATCAGTGCAGACTGGCGACGTGGCTACACCTTC
cdr3_aa: CAISADWRRGYTF

clone_size: -
v_call: TRBV28
d_call: -
j_call: TRBJ2-7
cdr3_nt: TGTGCCAGCAGTTTGCACGGGGGCTACGAGCAGTACTTC
cdr3_aa: CASSLHGGYEQYF

clone_size: -
v_call: TRBV5-1
d_call: -
j_call: TRBJ2-2
cdr3_nt: TGCGCCAGCAGCTTAAACACAAACACCGGGGAGCTGTTTTTT
cdr3_aa: CASSLNTNTGELFF

clone_size: -
v_call: TRBV2
d_call: TRBD1
j_call: TRBJ1-2
cdr3_nt: TGTGCCAGCAGAAATCGACAGGGGGGCTATGGCTACACCTTC
cdr3_aa: CASRNRQGGYGYTF

clone_size: -
v_call: TRBV6-6
d_call: -
j_call: TRBJ2-1
cdr3_nt: TGTGCCAGCAAATGGGACACCAATGAGCAGTTCTTC
cdr3_aa: CASKWDTNEQFF

clone_size: -
v_call: TRBV10-3
d_call: -
j_call: TRBJ1-6
cdr3_nt: TGTGCCACCTCCGGGTCCTATAATTCACCCCTCCACTTT
cdr3_aa: CATSGSYNSPLHF

clone_size: -
v_call: TRBV28
d_call: -
j_call: TRBJ1-2
cdr3_nt: TGTGCCAGCAGTTTATATGCCGGGGGAAACTATGGCTACACCTTC
cdr3_aa: CASSLYAGGNYGYTF

clone_size: -
v_call: TRBV5-5
d_call: TRBD1
j_call: TRBJ2-1
cdr3_nt: TGTGCCAGCAGCAGGGGAAGGGGTCAGGGGGATGAGCAGTTCTTC
cdr3_aa: CASSRGRGQGDEQFF

clone_size: -
v_call: TRBV19
d_call: TRBD1
j_call: TRBJ2-5
cdr3_nt: TGTGCCAGTAGTAATCAGGGGGAAGAGACCCAGTACTTC
cdr3_aa: CASSNQGEETQYF

clone_size: -
v_call: TRBV11-2
d_call: -
j_call: TRBJ1-6
cdr3_nt: TGTGCCAGCAGCCCTAACAGGGCCGGTAATTCACCCCTCCACTTT
cdr3_aa: CASSPNRAGNSPLHF

clone_size: -
v_call: TRBV28
d_call: TRBD1
j_call: TRBJ1-2
cdr3_nt: TGTGCCAGCAGCCCGGGACAGGGAGGCTATGGCTACACCTTC
cdr3_aa: CASSPGQGGYGYTF

clone_size: few
v_call: TRBV7-2
d_call: TRBD1
j_call: TRBJ1-5
cdr3_nt: TGTGCCAGCAGCTCTGGACAGGGGACAAATCAGCCCCAGCATTTT
cdr3_aa: CASSSGQGTNQPQHF

clone_size: -
v_call: TRBV11-2
d_call: TRBD2
j_call: TRBJ2-1
cdr3_nt: TGTGCCAGCAGCTTAGTGGGGCGGGGGAAGCGCTACAATGAGCAGTTCTTC
cdr3_aa: CASSLVGRGKRYNEQFF

clone_size: many
v_call: TRBV6-1
d_call: -
j_call: TRBJ1-5
cdr3_nt: TGTGCCAGCAGTGCTGAGACACCCCAGCGCAATCAGCCCCAGCATTTT
cdr3_aa: CASSAETPQRNQPQHF

clone_size: few
v_call: TRBV14
d_call: -
j_call: TRBJ2-5
cdr3_nt: TGTGCCAGCAGCCAGGGGGCCCCGCGGGGGGAGACCCAGTACTTC
cdr3_aa: CASSQGAPRGETQYF

clone_size: -
v_call: TRBV11-2
d_call: -
j_call: TRBJ2-1
cdr3_nt: TGTGCCAGCAGCTCCTTGACAGGACGGGAAAATGAGCAGTTCTTC
cdr3_aa: CASSSLTGRENEQFF

clone_size: few
v_call: TRBV27
d_call: -
j_call: TRBJ1-5
cdr3_nt: TGTGCCAGCAGTCCCCTGGCAGTTTATAGCAATCAGCCCCAGCATTTT
cdr3_aa: CASSPLAVYSNQPQHF